These T cell receptor beta chains were read from a single sample in a study of identical twins. TCRdb fed the 5' RACE reads into MiXCR, producing one record per CDR3 protein. Among about 520,000 distinct CDR3 sequences listed, less than 25% were seen once. These same records also appear under a second study, on T cells expressing NK-cell markers.

Material for sequencing was CD4+ T cells sorted from blood. These receptors all come from a woman under 30 in good health. Both conserved end residues are part of each CDR3. Fields, in order: J gene, clone size, V gene, D gene, CDR3 DNA, CDR3 protein. D genes are given only for firm matches. Size is stated for part of the rows, as once, few or many counts, or as a class when the clone is expanded.

j_call: TRBJ1-5; clone_size: few; v_call: TRBV9; d_call: NA; cdr3_nt: TGTGCCAGCAGCGTTACGGGAATCAATCAGCCCCAGCATTTT; cdr3_aa: CASSVTGINQPQHF
j_call: TRBJ2-1; clone_size: NA; v_call: TRBV5-4; d_call: TRBD2; cdr3_nt: TGTGCCAGCAGCAACCTAGCGGGGGGTTACAATGAGCAGTTCTTC; cdr3_aa: CASSNLAGGYNEQFF
j_call: TRBJ2-2; clone_size: few; v_call: TRBV2; d_call: TRBD2; cdr3_nt: TGTGCCAGCAACGTGTATGGTAGCGGGGGTCGGACCGGGGAGCTGTTTTTT; cdr3_aa: CASNVYGSGGRTGELFF
j_call: TRBJ2-7; clone_size: few; v_call: TRBV7-6; d_call: NA; cdr3_nt: TGTGCCAGCAGCTTTTCCAGGCTTAACGAGCAGTACTTC; cdr3_aa: CASSFSRLNEQYF
j_call: TRBJ1-1; clone_size: few; v_call: TRBV5-1; d_call: TRBD1; cdr3_nt: TGCGCCAGCAGCCCCGACAGGGGGTTGAACACTGAAGCTTTCTTT; cdr3_aa: CASSPDRGLNTEAFF
j_call: TRBJ2-1; clone_size: few; v_call: TRBV5-4; d_call: NA; cdr3_nt: TGTGCCAGCAGCCGAGGGATTAGTGGCTACAATGAGCAGTTCTTC; cdr3_aa: CASSRGISGYNEQFF
j_call: TRBJ2-7; clone_size: NA; v_call: TRBV12-3/TRBV12-4; d_call: NA; cdr3_nt: TGTGCCAGCAGTTTAGTGGCCTACATCGGCGAGCAGTACTTC; cdr3_aa: CASSLVAYIGEQYF
j_call: TRBJ2-2; clone_size: many; v_call: TRBV29-1; d_call: NA; cdr3_nt: TGCAGCGCCCCGGGACACATCACCGGGGAGCTGTTTTTT; cdr3_aa: CSAPGHITGELFF
j_call: TRBJ1-5; clone_size: once; v_call: TRBV11-2; d_call: NA; cdr3_nt: TGTGCCAGCAGCATGGAGGATCAGCCCCAGCATTTT; cdr3_aa: CASSMEDQPQHF
j_call: TRBJ2-3; clone_size: many; v_call: TRBV12-3/TRBV12-4; d_call: NA; cdr3_nt: TGTGCCAGCAGCTTATTAGATACGCAGTATTTT; cdr3_aa: CASSLLDTQYF
j_call: TRBJ2-3; clone_size: NA; v_call: TRBV20-1; d_call: TRBD2; cdr3_nt: TGCAGTGCCACTCCTAGCGGGGGGTCAGATACGCAGTATTTT; cdr3_aa: CSATPSGGSDTQYF
j_call: TRBJ2-7; clone_size: NA; v_call: TRBV15; d_call: TRBD1; cdr3_nt: TGTGCCACCAGCACCAGCAGGACAGGGTATTCGGACGAGCAGTACTTC; cdr3_aa: CATSTSRTGYSDEQYF
j_call: TRBJ2-7; clone_size: many; v_call: TRBV20-1; d_call: NA; cdr3_nt: TGCAGTGCTCCTACCCCTCGTGATACTGACAGACAGGCGTCCCCCTACGAGCAGTACTTC; cdr3_aa: CSAPTPRDTDRQASPYEQYF
j_call: TRBJ2-5; clone_size: NA; v_call: TRBV11-2; d_call: TRBD2; cdr3_nt: TGTGCCAGCAGCTTCGGAGCGGGAGGGCCGTGGGAGACCCAGTACTTC; cdr3_aa: CASSFGAGGPWETQYF
j_call: TRBJ2-1; clone_size: few; v_call: TRBV12-3/TRBV12-4; d_call: TRBD2; cdr3_nt: TGTGCCAGCAGTCCTAGCGGGGGGTCCTACAATGAGCAGTTCTTC; cdr3_aa: CASSPSGGSYNEQFF
j_call: TRBJ2-5; clone_size: many; v_call: TRBV7-2; d_call: NA; cdr3_nt: TGTGCCAGCAGCTTATACTCAGAGACCCAGTACTTC; cdr3_aa: CASSLYSETQYF
j_call: TRBJ2-2; clone_size: few; v_call: TRBV11-2; d_call: NA; cdr3_nt: TGTGCCAGCAGCTTGACTAGAGTCACCGGGGAGCTGTTTTTT; cdr3_aa: CASSLTRVTGELFF
j_call: TRBJ1-2; clone_size: NA; v_call: TRBV7-2; d_call: NA; cdr3_nt: TGTGCCAGCAGCTCCCTGGGGCAGGGGAGCCACGGCTACACCTTC; cdr3_aa: CASSSLGQGSHGYTF
j_call: TRBJ2-1; clone_size: NA; v_call: TRBV20-1; d_call: NA; cdr3_nt: TGCAGTGCCACGGTCAGGGTGCGAGCGGCAGGATCGAATGAGCAGTTCTTC; cdr3_aa: CSATVRVRAAGSNEQFF
j_call: TRBJ2-1; clone_size: few; v_call: TRBV5-1; d_call: NA; cdr3_nt: TGCGCCAGCAGCTTAGGGAGGAACTATGAGCAGTTCTTC; cdr3_aa: CASSLGRNYEQFF
j_call: TRBJ2-3; clone_size: NA; v_call: TRBV12-3/TRBV12-4; d_call: TRBD2; cdr3_nt: TGTGCCAGCAGTTTGACTAGCCAACAGACCAATACGCAGTATTTT; cdr3_aa: CASSLTSQQTNTQYF
j_call: TRBJ2-4; clone_size: few; v_call: TRBV11-3; d_call: NA; cdr3_nt: TGTGCCAGCAGCTCCCCGTCAGCGGGAGCCAAAAACATTCAGTACTTC; cdr3_aa: CASSSPSAGAKNIQYF
j_call: TRBJ2-6; clone_size: few; v_call: TRBV6-1; d_call: NA; cdr3_nt: TGTGCCAGCAGTATGAGGGGCTCTGGGGCCAACGTCCTGACTTTC; cdr3_aa: CASSMRGSGANVLTF
j_call: TRBJ2-1; clone_size: few; v_call: TRBV2; d_call: NA; cdr3_nt: TGTGCCAGCAGAGGGACCCCCGCCGGGGAGCAGTTCTTC; cdr3_aa: CASRGTPAGEQFF
j_call: TRBJ1-1; clone_size: NA; v_call: TRBV7-9; d_call: TRBD1; cdr3_nt: TGTGCCAGCAGCTCCGGGAGGGGGCGAGATTTCTTT; cdr3_aa: CASSSGRGRDFF
j_call: TRBJ2-7; clone_size: few; v_call: TRBV12-3/TRBV12-4; d_call: NA; cdr3_nt: TGTGCCAGCTTCGGGGGCCCTACAAGCTCCTACGAGCAGTACTTC; cdr3_aa: CASFGGPTSSYEQYF
j_call: TRBJ2-7; clone_size: many; v_call: TRBV6-2/TRBV6-3; d_call: NA; cdr3_nt: TGTGCCAGCAGTTGGGACGGTTACGAGCAGTACTTC; cdr3_aa: CASSWDGYEQYF
j_call: TRBJ2-7; clone_size: few; v_call: TRBV7-9; d_call: NA; cdr3_nt: TGTGCCAGCAGCAGGACATTCTACGAGCAGTACTTC; cdr3_aa: CASSRTFYEQYF
j_call: TRBJ1-4; clone_size: NA; v_call: TRBV12-3/TRBV12-4; d_call: NA; cdr3_nt: TGTGCCAGCAGTCCCGCGCTGGAGGAAAAACTGTTTTTT; cdr3_aa: CASSPALEEKLFF
j_call: TRBJ1-4; clone_size: NA; v_call: TRBV20-1; d_call: NA; cdr3_nt: TGCAGTGCTAGCACGGCGGGGGAAAAACTGTTTTTT; cdr3_aa: CSASTAGEKLFF
j_call: TRBJ2-3; clone_size: NA; v_call: TRBV10-3; d_call: NA; cdr3_nt: TGTGCCATCAGTGAGTCCCAAGATACGCAGTATTTT; cdr3_aa: CAISESQDTQYF
j_call: TRBJ1-6; clone_size: few; v_call: TRBV6-2/TRBV6-3; d_call: NA; cdr3_nt: TGTGCCAGCAGTTACCCAACGGACGTCCTGAGTTCACCCCTCCACTTT; cdr3_aa: CASSYPTDVLSSPLHF